The 9 T cell receptor beta chains below all came from one sample that was sequenced in a study of identical twins. One entry per CDR3 protein, called by TCRdb with MiXCR from the 5' RACE reads. The sample records 200,000 to 300,000 distinct CDR3 sequences, about 7.3% being singletons. This same sample was also taken into another study, of yellow fever vaccine responses in identical twins.

The source material was memory (CD45RO+) T cells sorted from blood. Receptors were obtained from a woman between 18 and 29 years old in good health.

The chain is built from TRBV6-4 and TRBJ1-1, with 7 bases identical to TRBD1. The CDR3 has 13 amino acids. V was pared by 5 bases and J by 7 bases, with 7 bases of the junction left unmatched. Germline CDR1 reads MRHNA; CDR2 reads SNTAGT. The CDR3 loop reads CASSNDRVGEAFF. CDR3 DNA: TGTGCCAGCAGTAACGACAGGGTTGGTGAAGCTTTCTTT.

The chain combines TRBV5-1 with TRBJ1-1; no firm D call. This CDR3 has 14 residues. V lost 1 base and J lost 3, with 10 bases in between. In germline, CDR1 is SGHRS, CDR2 YFSETQ. The CDR3 DNA reads TGCGCCAGCAGCTTGTCCGGGAGGGACACTGAAGCTTTCTTT. Translating gives CASSLSGRDTEAFF.

This clonotype has ten or more counts. The V call is TRBV6-5, the J call TRBJ2-5, with D perhaps matching TRBD1 or TRBD2 (5 bases each). Germline-derived CDR1 and CDR2 are MNHEY and SVGAGI. This CDR3 contains 16 residues. Trimming cost V 2 bases and J 5 bases, with 18 bases left between them. The CDR3 DNA is TGTGCCAGCAGTTACGGGGGACGGTCAGACTTTGAGACCCAGTACTTC. Residues: CASSYGGRSDFETQYF.

The chain has TRBV20-1 and TRBJ2-3; perhaps TRBD2 as D (6 bases). Trimming left V 3 bases short and J 9 bases short, with 19 bases between. The CDR3 spans 14 residues. CDR1 is DFQATT and CDR2 is SNEGSKA in the germline V gene (reference sequence). As DNA, the CDR3 is TGCAGTGCTAGTGTTCAGGGAGGTTCTGGCACGCAGTATTTT. Its translation: CSASVQGGSGTQYF.

V gene TRBV5-6 combines with J gene TRBJ1-2; 8 positions agree with TRBD1. The junction had 8 bases not matched to a gene; V was cut back by 4 bases and J by 6 bases. The CDR3 extends over 14 amino acids. Germline V gives CDR1 SGHDT, CDR2 YYEEEE. CDR3 nucleotide sequence: TGTGCCAGCAGCAGGAGGGACAGGCTGAATGGCTACACCTTC. Amino acids: CASSRRDRLNGYTF.

This clonotype turned up a few times. V and J are TRBV10-3 and TRBJ1-1; 7 bases agree with TRBD1. Trimming cost V 8 bases and J 5 bases; bases outside gene matches: 11. Per the germline V gene, CDR1 is ENHRY and CDR2 is SYGVKD. The CDR3 totals 14 residues. The CDR3 spells CAIGTDFLGTEAFF. The CDR3 DNA is TGTGCCATCGGGACAGACTTCCTCGGGACTGAAGCTTTCTTT.

On this clonotype itself: A much larger clone lies one base from this, so it may be a read error. V is TRBV3-1 and J is TRBJ1-1; D ambiguous. The CDR3 has 15 amino acids. V lost 1 base, J lost 3 bases, and 12 bases lay in between. Germline lookup yields CDR1 LGHDT and CDR2 YNNKEL (reference sequence). In DNA form, the CDR3 reads TGTGCCAGCAGCCAAGTACCCGATGAGGACACTGAAGCTTTCTTT. This gives the protein CASSQVPDEDTEAFF.

V usage is TRBV7-3 and J usage is TRBJ2-1; 12 nucleotides align to TRBD2. V lost 5 bases, J lost 8 bases, and 10 bases stayed unmatched. Germline-derived CDR1 and CDR2 are SGHTA and FQGTGA. The CDR3 is 16 amino acids. The CDR3 sequence: CASSRLAGAGGDEQFF. CDR3 nucleotides: TGTGCCAGCAGCCGACTAGCGGGAGCTGGGGGAGATGAGCAGTTCTTC.

There are many counts of this clonotype. CDR3 bases: TGTGCCAGCAGTATTCAGGCTTCGACGGGCGGCGGCTACACCTTC. Translated: CASSIQASTGGGYTF. The chain recombines TRBV12-3 or TRBV12-4 with TRBJ1-2; no definite D call. Trimming took 5 bases from V and 8 from J, leaving 21 bases between them. The CDR3 extends over 15 amino acids.